Detailed here is one TCR beta chain. Its antigen is not identified. The data belong to a study of CXCR3-negative and CXCR3-positive naive CD8 T cells. Findings and caveats of the study: Both naive subsets carried similar amounts of surface CD5, so TCR strength was inferred from TRB CDR3 properties. In naive cells, CXCR3-negative and CXCR3-positive subsets had similar TRBV-TRBJ usage; memory cells differed. Comparison of naive cells showed more hydrophobic TRB CDR3s in CXCR3-positive than in CXCR3-negative naive cells. Expression of CXCR3 was partially reduced after cryopreservation, and fresh PBMCs were used in most assays.

Through 5' RACE with UMI labels, the TRB cDNA libraries were prepared. For each CDR3 protein, TCRdb gives one entry from its re-call of the 5' RACE reads, without DNA. The sample table includes roughly 93,000 distinct CDR3 sequences. Naive cells were sorted as CD45RO-, CCR7+, CD27+ and CD95-. Germline V gene data show CDR1 as SGDLS and CDR2 as YYNGEE. The length of the CDR3 is 15 residues. The chain recombines TRBV9 with TRBJ1-2; TCRdb selects TRBD1, and the lack of DNA leaves this call unchecked. Sample: naive CXCR3+ CD8+ T cells from blood. Sample subset: CD45RO-CCR7+CD27+CD95- naive CD8+ T cells expressing CXCR3 (TNR3+). This receptor was identified in a human donor in good health. Some clones in this sample may be carry-over from other donors' samples. The CDR3 loop reads CASSVGGQGAEGYTF.